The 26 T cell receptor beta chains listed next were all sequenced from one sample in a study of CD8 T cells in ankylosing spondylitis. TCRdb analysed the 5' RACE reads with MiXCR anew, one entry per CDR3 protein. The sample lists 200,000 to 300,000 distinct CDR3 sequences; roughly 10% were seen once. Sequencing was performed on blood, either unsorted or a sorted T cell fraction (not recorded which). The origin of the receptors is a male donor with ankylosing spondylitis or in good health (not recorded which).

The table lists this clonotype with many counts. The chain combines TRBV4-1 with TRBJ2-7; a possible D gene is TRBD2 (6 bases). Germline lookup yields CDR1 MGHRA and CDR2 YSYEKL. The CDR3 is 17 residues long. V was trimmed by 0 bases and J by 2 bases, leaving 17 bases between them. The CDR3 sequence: CASSQDGSGRGAYEQYF. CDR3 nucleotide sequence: TGCGCCAGCAGCCAAGATGGTTCCGGGAGAGGGGCCTACGAGCAGTACTTC.

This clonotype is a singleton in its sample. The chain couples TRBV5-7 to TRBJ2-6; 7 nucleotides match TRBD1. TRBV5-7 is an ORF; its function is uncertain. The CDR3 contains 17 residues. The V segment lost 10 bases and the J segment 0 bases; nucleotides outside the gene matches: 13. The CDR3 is CADTDRVSNSGANVLTF. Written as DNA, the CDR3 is TGTGCCGATACTGACAGGGTGTCGAACTCTGGGGCCAACGTCCTGACTTTC.

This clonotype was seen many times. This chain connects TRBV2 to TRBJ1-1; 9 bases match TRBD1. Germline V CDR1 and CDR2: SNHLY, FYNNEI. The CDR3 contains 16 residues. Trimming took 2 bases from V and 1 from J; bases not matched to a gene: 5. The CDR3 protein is CASSEWLTGGNTEAFF. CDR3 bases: TGTGCCAGCAGTGAATGGTTGACAGGGGGGAACACTGAAGCTTTCTTT.

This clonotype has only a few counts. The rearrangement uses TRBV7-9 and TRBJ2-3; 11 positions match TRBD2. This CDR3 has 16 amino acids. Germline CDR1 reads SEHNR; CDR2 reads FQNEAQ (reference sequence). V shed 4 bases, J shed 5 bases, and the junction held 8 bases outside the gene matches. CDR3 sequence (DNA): TGTGCCAGCAGCTCTAATAGCGGGGGGGCAGGAGATACGCAGTATTTT. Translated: CASSSNSGGAGDTQYF.

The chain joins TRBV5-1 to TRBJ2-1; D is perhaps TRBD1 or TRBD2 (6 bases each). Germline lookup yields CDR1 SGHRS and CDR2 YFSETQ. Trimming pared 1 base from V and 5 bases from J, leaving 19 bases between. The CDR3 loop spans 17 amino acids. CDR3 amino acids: CASSLRRGLKLDNEQFF. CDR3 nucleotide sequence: TGCGCCAGCAGCTTGAGACGGGGGCTTAAGCTTGACAATGAGCAGTTCTTC.

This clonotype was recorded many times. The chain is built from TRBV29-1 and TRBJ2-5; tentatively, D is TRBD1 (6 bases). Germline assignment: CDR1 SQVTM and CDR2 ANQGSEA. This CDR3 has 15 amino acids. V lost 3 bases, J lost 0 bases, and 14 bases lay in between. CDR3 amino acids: CSVDARQGHQETQYF. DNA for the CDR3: TGCAGCGTTGACGCGCGGCAGGGGCACCAAGAGACCCAGTACTTC.

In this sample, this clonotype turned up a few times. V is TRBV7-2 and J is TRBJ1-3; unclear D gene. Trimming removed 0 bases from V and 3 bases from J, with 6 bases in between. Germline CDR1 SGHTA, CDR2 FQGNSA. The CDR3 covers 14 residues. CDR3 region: CASSLAPGGNTIYF. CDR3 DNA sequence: TGTGCCAGCAGCTTAGCCCCGGGTGGAAACACCATATATTTT.

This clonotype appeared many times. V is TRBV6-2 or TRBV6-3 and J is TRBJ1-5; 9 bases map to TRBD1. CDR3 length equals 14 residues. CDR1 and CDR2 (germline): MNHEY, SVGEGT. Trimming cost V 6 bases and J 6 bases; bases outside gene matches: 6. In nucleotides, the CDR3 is TGTGCCAGCAGCCTCCGGGACAGGGCTCAGCCCCAGCATTTT. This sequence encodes CASSLRDRAQPQHF.

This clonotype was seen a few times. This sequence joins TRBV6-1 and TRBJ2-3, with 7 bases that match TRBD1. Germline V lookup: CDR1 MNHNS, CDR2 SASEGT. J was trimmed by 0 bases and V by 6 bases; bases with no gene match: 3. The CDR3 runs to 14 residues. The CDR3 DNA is TGTGCCAGCAGACAGGGGACCAGCACAGATACGCAGTATTTT. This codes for CASRQGTSTDTQYF.

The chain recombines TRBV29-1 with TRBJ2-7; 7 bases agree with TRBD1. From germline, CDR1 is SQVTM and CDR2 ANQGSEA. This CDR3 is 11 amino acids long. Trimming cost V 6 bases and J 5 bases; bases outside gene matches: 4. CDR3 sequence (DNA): TGCAGCGTCCCCGGACAGGACGAGCAGTACTTC. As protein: CSVPGQDEQYF.

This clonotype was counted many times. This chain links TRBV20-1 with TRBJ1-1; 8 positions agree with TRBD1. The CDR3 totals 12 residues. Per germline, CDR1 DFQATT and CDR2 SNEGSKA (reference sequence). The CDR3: CSARQGYTEAFF. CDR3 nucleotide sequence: TGCAGCGCTCGACAGGGGTACACTGAAGCTTTCTTT.

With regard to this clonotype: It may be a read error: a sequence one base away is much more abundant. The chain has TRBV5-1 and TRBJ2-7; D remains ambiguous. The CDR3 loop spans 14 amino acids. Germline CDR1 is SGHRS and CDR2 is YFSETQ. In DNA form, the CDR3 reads TGCGCCAGCAGCTTGGGACTCCGAACCTACGGGCAGTACTTC. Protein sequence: CASSLGLRTYGQYF.

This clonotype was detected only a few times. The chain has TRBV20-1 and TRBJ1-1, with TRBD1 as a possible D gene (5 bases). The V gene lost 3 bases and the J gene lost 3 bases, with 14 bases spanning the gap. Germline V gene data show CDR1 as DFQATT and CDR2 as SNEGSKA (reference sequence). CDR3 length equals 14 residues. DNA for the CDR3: TGCAGTGCTAGTAGTTCGGGAGGGGACACTGAAGCTTTCTTT. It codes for CSASSSGGDTEAFF.

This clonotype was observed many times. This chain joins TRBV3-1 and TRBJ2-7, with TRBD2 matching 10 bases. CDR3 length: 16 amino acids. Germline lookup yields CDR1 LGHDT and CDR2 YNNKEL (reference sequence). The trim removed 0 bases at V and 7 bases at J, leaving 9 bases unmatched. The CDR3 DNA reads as TGTGCCAGCAGCCAAGACCCCAGCGGGAGGGCTCGGGAGCAGTACTTC. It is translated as CASSQDPSGRAREQYF.

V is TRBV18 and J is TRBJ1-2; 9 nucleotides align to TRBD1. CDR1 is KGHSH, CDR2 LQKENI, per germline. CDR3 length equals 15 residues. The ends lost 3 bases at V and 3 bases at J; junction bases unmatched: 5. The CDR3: CASSPGTGIDYGYTF. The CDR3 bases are TGTGCCAGCTCACCCGGGACAGGGATCGACTATGGCTACACCTTC.

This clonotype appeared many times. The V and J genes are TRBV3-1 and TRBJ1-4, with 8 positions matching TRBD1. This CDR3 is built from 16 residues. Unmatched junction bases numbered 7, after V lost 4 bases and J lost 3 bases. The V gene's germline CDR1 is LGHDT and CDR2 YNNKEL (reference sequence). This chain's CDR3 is CASSPDRGTANEKLFF. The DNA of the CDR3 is TGTGCCAGCAGCCCCGACAGGGGCACTGCTAATGAAAAACTGTTTTTT.

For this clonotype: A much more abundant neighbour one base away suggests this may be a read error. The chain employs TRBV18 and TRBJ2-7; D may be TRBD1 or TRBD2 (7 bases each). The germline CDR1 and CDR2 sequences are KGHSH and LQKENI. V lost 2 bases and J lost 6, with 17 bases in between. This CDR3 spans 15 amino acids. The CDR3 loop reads CASSPRFPGGGEQYF. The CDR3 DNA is TGTGCCAGCTCACCAAGGTTTCCAGGGGGGGGCGAGCAGTACTTC. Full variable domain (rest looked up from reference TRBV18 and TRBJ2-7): NAGVMQNPRHLVRRRGQEARLRCSPMKGHSHVYWYRQLPEEGLKFMVYLQKENIIDESGMPKERFSAEFPKEGPSILRIQQVVRGDSAAYFCASSPRFPGGGEQYFGPGTRLTVT.

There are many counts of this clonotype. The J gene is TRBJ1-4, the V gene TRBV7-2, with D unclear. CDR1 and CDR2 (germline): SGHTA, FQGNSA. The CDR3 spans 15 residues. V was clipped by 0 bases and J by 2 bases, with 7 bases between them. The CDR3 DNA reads TGTGCCAGCAGCTTAGCGCCGGGTACTAATGAAAAACTGTTTTTT. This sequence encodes CASSLAPGTNEKLFF.

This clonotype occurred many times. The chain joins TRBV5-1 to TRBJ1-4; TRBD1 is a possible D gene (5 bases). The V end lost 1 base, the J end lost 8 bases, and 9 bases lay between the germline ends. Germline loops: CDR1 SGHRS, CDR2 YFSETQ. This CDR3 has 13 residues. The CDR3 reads CASSLRGIEKLFF. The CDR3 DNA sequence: TGCGCCAGCAGCTTGAGGGGTATCGAAAAACTGTTTTTT. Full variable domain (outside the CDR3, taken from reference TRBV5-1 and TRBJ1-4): KAGVTQTPRYLIKTRGQQVTLSCSPISGHRSVSWYQQTPGQGLQFLFEYFSETQRNKGNFPGRFSGRQFSNSRSEMNVSTLELGDSALYLCASSLRGIEKLFFGSGTQLSVL.

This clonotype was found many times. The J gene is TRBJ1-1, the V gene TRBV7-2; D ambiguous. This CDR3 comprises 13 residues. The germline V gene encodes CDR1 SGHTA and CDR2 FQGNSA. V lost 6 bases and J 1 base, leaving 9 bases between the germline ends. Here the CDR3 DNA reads TGTGCCAGCAGGTCCAACCCGAACACTGAAGCTTTCTTT. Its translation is CASRSNPNTEAFF.

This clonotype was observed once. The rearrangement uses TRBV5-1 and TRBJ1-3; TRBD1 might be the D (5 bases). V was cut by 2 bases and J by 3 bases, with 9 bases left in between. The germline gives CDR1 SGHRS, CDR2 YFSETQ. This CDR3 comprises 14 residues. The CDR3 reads CASSLAGYGNTIYF. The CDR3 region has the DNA TGCGCCAGCAGCTTAGCAGGGTATGGAAACACCATATATTTT.

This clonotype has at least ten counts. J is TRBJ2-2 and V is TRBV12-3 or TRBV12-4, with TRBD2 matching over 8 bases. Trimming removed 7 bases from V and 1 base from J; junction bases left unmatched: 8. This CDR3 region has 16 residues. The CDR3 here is CASIPGTSGNTGELFF. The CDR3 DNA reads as TGTGCCAGCATCCCGGGAACTAGCGGGAACACCGGGGAGCTGTTTTTT.

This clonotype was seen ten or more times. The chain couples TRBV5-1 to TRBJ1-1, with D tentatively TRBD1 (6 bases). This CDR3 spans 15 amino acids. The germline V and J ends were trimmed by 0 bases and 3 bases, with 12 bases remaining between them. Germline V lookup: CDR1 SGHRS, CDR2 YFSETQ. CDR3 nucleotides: TGCGCCAGCAGCTTGGCCAGGGGCGTGGACACTGAAGCTTTCTTT. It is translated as CASSLARGVDTEAFF.

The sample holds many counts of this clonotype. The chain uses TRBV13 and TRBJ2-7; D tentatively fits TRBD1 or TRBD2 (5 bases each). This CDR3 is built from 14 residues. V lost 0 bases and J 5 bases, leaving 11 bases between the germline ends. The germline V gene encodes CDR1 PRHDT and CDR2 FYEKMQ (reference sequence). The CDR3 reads CASSLGQGRDEQYF. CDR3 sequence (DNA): TGTGCCAGCAGCTTAGGGCAGGGACGGGACGAGCAGTACTTC. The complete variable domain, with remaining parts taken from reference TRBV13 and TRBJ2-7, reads AAGVIQSPRHLIKEKRETATLKCYPIPRHDTVYWYQQGPGQDPQFLISFYEKMQSDKGSIPDRFSAQQFSDYHSELNMSSLELGDSALYFCASSLGQGRDEQYFGPGTRLTVT.

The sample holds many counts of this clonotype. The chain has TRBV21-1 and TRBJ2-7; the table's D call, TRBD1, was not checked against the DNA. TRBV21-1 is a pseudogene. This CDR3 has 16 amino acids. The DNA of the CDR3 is TGTGCCAGCAGCAAAGATCGAGGACAGGCACCCTACGAGCAGTACTTC. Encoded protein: CASSKDRGQAPYEQYF.

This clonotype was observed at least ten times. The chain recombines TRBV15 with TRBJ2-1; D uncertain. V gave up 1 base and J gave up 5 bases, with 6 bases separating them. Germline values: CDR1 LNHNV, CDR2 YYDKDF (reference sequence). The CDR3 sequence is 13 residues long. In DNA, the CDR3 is TGTGCCACCAGCAGAGGAGCCGACAATGAGCAGTTCTTC. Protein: CATSRGADNEQFF.